Presented here are 19 T cell receptor beta chains from one specimen sequenced in a study of response to subunit inactivated influenza vaccine. TCRdb itself ran the RT-PCR reads through MiXCR, one entry per CDR3 protein. Counted here are about 780,000 distinct CDR3 sequences, around 18% occurring once; the ten biggest clones make up approximately 11%. This specimen consisted of PBMCs from blood, obtained 4 to 6 days after vaccination. All receptors come from a man aged 50 to 60 who received an inactivated influenza vaccine.

The rearrangement uses TRBV12-3 or TRBV12-4 and TRBJ1-6; D possibly corresponds to TRBD1 (6 bases). This CDR3 comprises 13 residues. Trimming removed 5 bases from V and 6 bases from J, with 8 bases in between. This CDR3 reads CASSGDINSPLHF. CDR3 sequence (DNA): TGTGCCAGCAGTGGGGACATTAATTCACCCCTCCACTTT.

This clonotype was seen at least ten times. The rearrangement links TRBV9 to TRBJ2-6; 11 bases are a match to TRBD1. The ends lost 4 bases at V and 0 bases at J; junction bases unmatched: 12. This CDR3 is 20 amino acids long. Per the germline V gene, CDR1 is SGDLS and CDR2 is YYNGEE. CDR3 DNA: TGTGCCAGCAGCCGACCAGGACAGGGGGCTTCCATCTCTGGGGCCAACGTCCTGACTTTC. It yields the protein CASSRPGQGASISGANVLTF.

This clonotype was observed a few times. The chain carries TRBV12-3 or TRBV12-4 and TRBJ2-5; 9 bases line up with TRBD1. The V gene end was trimmed by 5 bases and the J gene end by 6 bases; junction bases not matched to a gene: 10. The CDR3 extends over 15 amino acids. The CDR3 protein is CASSPRDRERQTQYF. CDR3 nucleotide sequence: TGTGCCAGCAGTCCCCGGGACAGGGAACGTCAGACCCAGTACTTC.

This clonotype showed up just a few times. This sequence joins TRBV10-3 and TRBJ1-2; 8 nucleotides align to TRBD1. Germline-derived CDR1 and CDR2 are ENHRY and SYGVKD. The length of the CDR3 is 13 residues. The ends lost 6 bases at V and 3 bases at J; junction bases unmatched: 3. The CDR3 DNA reads as TGTGCCATCAGGACGACAGGGGACTATGGCTACACCTTC. Its translation: CAIRTTGDYGYTF.

This sequence joins TRBV11-2 and TRBJ2-1; a possible D gene is TRBD2 (5 bases). CDR1 and CDR2 (germline): SGHAT, FQNNGV. V shed 0 bases and J shed 6 bases, with 15 bases lying between them. The length of the CDR3 is 16 residues. The CDR3 DNA reads TGTGCCAGCAGCTTAGAGCGCGGGTACCTGGGCAATGAGCAGTTCTTC. It yields the protein CASSLERGYLGNEQFF.

This clonotype has just a few counts. CDR3 loop: CASSVEGFQDTQYF. CDR3 nucleotide sequence: TGTGCCAGCAGCGTAGAGGGGTTCCAAGATACGCAGTATTTT. The gene calls are TRBV9 and TRBJ2-3; a possible D gene is TRBD1 (5 bases). The germline V gene encodes CDR1 SGDLS and CDR2 YYNGEE. V was trimmed by 0 bases and J by 5 bases, leaving 10 bases between them. This CDR3 spans 14 amino acids.

This chain connects TRBV20-1 to TRBJ2-7; D possibly corresponds to TRBD2 (6 bases). Germline-derived CDR1 and CDR2 are DFQATT and SNEGSKA (reference sequence). CDR3 length equals 15 residues. V lost 0 bases and J 0 bases, leaving 12 bases between the germline ends. The CDR3 DNA is TGCAGTGCTAGAGATATAGCGGAGAGCTCCTACGAGCAGTACTTC. Its translation: CSARDIAESSYEQYF.

This clonotype appeared a few times. The chain joins TRBV5-1 to TRBJ2-7; the D is unclear. Germline CDR1 SGHRS, CDR2 YFSETQ. The CDR3 spans 14 residues. V was shortened by 0 bases and J by 3 bases, with 10 bases between the two germline ends. The CDR3 is CASSLASRNYEQYF. In DNA, the CDR3 is TGCGCCAGCAGCTTGGCCAGCCGAAACTACGAGCAGTACTTC.

This clonotype showed up just a few times. V and J are TRBV4-2 and TRBJ2-7, with 8 bases fitting TRBD2. The J segment lost 6 bases and the V segment lost 0 bases, leaving 13 bases of the junction unmatched. The length of the CDR3 is 17 residues. Germline assignment: CDR1 LGHNA and CDR2 YNFKEQ. Here the CDR3 DNA reads TGTGCCAGCAGCCAAGATTTGTCAGCGGGAGTACTCGGCGAGCAGTACTTC. Translated: CASSQDLSAGVLGEQYF.

The rearrangement joins TRBV5-1 to TRBJ2-3; TRBD2 might be the D (5 bases). Germline loops: CDR1 SGHRS, CDR2 YFSETQ. V lost 0 bases and J 5 bases, leaving 13 bases between the germline ends. This CDR3 has 15 residues. Here the CDR3 reads CASSLDSGVIDTQYF. The CDR3 DNA is TGCGCCAGCAGCTTGGATTCCGGGGTTATAGATACGCAGTATTTT.

This clonotype was seen only once. V gene TRBV14 combines with J gene TRBJ2-1; D is possibly TRBD2 (6 bases). This CDR3 has 14 residues. V lost 5 bases and J 3 bases, leaving 11 bases between the germline ends. Germline V CDR1 and CDR2: SGHDN, FVKESK. CDR3 loop: CASSTRGSYNEQFF. Here the CDR3 DNA reads TGTGCCAGCAGCACTCGGGGGAGCTACAATGAGCAGTTCTTC.

The chain couples TRBV28 to TRBJ2-6, with D perhaps assigned TRBD1 or TRBD2 (7 bases each). Trimming stripped 7 bases from V and 0 bases from J, with 13 bases between. Germline V lookup: CDR1 MDHEN, CDR2 SYDVKM. This CDR3 has 16 residues. CDR3 in amino acids: CASTRGGFSGANVLTF. The DNA of the CDR3 is TGTGCCAGCACCAGGGGGGGTTTCTCTGGGGCCAACGTCCTGACTTTC.

This clonotype was found a few times. J is TRBJ2-2 and V is TRBV20-1; D remains unclear. Germline CDR1 and CDR2: DFQATT and SNEGSKA (reference sequence). The V and J ends lost 4 bases and 1 base respectively, with 10 bases between them. This CDR3 region has 14 residues. The CDR3 DNA reads TGCAGTGCTACGCGTGTGATGAACACCGGGGAGCTGTTTTTT. Its protein product is CSATRVMNTGELFF.

The sample holds many counts of this clonotype. The chain is built from TRBV29-1 and TRBJ2-7, with D maybe TRBD2 (6 bases). Trimming took off 4 bases at V and 1 base at J, with 17 bases between the two ends. The CDR3 extends over 15 amino acids. Germline V gives CDR1 SQVTM, CDR2 ANQGSEA. The CDR3 is CSVAGGPSASYEQYF. CDR3 sequence (DNA): TGCAGCGTTGCCGGAGGCCCTAGCGCTTCCTACGAGCAGTACTTC.

Note on this clonotype: One end of the junction fails to match germline, which may point to a read error. This rearrangement joins TRBV15 to TRBJ2-1; 9 bases line up with TRBD1. The length of the CDR3 is 13 residues. CDR1 and CDR2 (germline): LNHNV, YYDKDF (reference sequence). CDR3 sequence reads: CATSRERTGAAHF. The DNA of the CDR3 is TGTGCCACCAGCAGAGAACGGACAGGGGCCGCCCACTTC.

This clonotype has only a few counts. This chain joins TRBV20-1 and TRBJ2-3, with a tentative D call TRBD2 (6 bases). The germline CDR1 and CDR2 sequences are DFQATT and SNEGSKA (reference sequence). The V end was cut by 6 bases, the J end by 5 bases, with 30 bases between. The CDR3 is 18 amino acids. Here the CDR3 reads CSAETYFRRGGSGDTQYF. The DNA of the CDR3 is TGCAGTGCCGAGACCTATTTTAGGAGGGGTGGTTCCGGAGATACGCAGTATTTT.

This clonotype was counted a few times. V usage is TRBV29-1 and J usage is TRBJ2-4, with 7 bases identical to TRBD2. The CDR3 has 14 residues. V dropped 5 bases and J dropped 5; count of bases not matched to a gene: 9. CDR1 SQVTM and CDR2 ANQGSEA come from the germline V gene. The DNA for the CDR3 is TGCAGCGTTCAGTGGGAGGGATTCCAAAACATTCAGTACTTC. Residues: CSVQWEGFQNIQYF. Looking up the rest from reference TRBV29-1 and TRBJ2-4 gives the full variable domain: SAVISQKPSRDICQRGTSLTIQCQVDSQVTMMFWYRQQPGQSLTLIATANQGSEATYESGFVIDKFPISRPNLTFSTLTVSNMSPEDSSIYLCSVQWEGFQNIQYFGAGTRLSVL.

The gene calls are TRBV30 and TRBJ2-7, with unresolved D. Trimming removed 0 bases at V and 6 bases at J, with 9 bases between. The CDR3 has 12 residues. Germline V gene sequence: CDR1 GTSNPN, CDR2 SVGIG (reference sequence). The CDR3 loop reads CAWSVGYLEQYF. In DNA, the CDR3 is TGTGCCTGGAGTGTTGGATATCTCGAGCAGTACTTC.

This clonotype showed up just a few times. V and J are TRBV11-2 and TRBJ2-3, with 11 bases identical to TRBD2. The CDR3 has 18 amino acids. The junction had 14 bases not matched to a gene; V was cut back by 5 bases and J by 4 bases. CDR1 is SGHAT, CDR2 FQNNGV, per germline. The CDR3, as DNA: TGTGCCAGCAGCCGCTCCTCACGTGGTAGCGGGAGGGCAGATACGCAGTATTTT. Amino acid sequence: CASSRSSRGSGRADTQYF.